These T cell receptor beta chains were read from a single sample in a study of cytomegalovirus exposure and HLA in healthy donors. Assay used: immunoSEQ multiplex PCR; TCRdb lists only in-frame clones, some missing. Here the sample spans some 170,000 clones, approximately 80% being singletons. The sample comprised PBMCs. The receptors derive from a woman in her late teens or twenties in good health and CMV-seropositive. Each CDR3 is given with its conserved first and last residue. Fields, in order: CDR3 protein, CDR3 DNA, clone size, V gene, J gene, D gene. The D gene is left open where the match is weak. Rows give clone size only sometimes, using once, few, many, or a class for an expanded clone.

CASSRRGQSTYEQYF	TGTGCCAGTAGCAGGAGGGGACAGTCAACCTACGAGCAGTACTTC	.	TRBV19	TRBJ2-7	.
CASSPRDRPYGYTF	TGTGCCAGCTCCCCTCGGGACAGGCCCTATGGCTACACCTTC	.	TRBV6-1	TRBJ1-2	TRBD1
CASSESLDRANTEAFF	TGTGCCAGCAGTGAATCCTTGGACAGGGCGAACACTGAAGCTTTCTTT	once	TRBV25-1	TRBJ1-1	TRBD1
CASSSGLAGGKSYEQYF	TGCGCCAGCAGCTCCGGACTAGCGGGGGGGAAGTCCTACGAGCAGTACTTC	.	TRBV5-1	TRBJ2-7	TRBD2
CASSILSATGELFF	TGTGCCAGTAGTATATTGAGCGCCACCGGGGAGCTGTTTTTT	.	TRBV19	TRBJ2-2	.
CSVEGRDRGRDTEAFF	TGCAGCGTTGAAGGGAGAGACAGGGGCCGGGACACTGAAGCTTTCTTT	.	TRBV29-1	TRBJ1-1	TRBD1
CASSPGNTGANVLTF	TGCGCCAGCAGCCCGGGTAACACTGGGGCCAACGTCCTGACTTTC	.	TRBV5-1	TRBJ2-6	.
CASSPGQGGLNQPQHF	TGTGCCAGCAGCCCGGGACAAGGGGGTTTGAATCAGCCCCAGCATTTT	few	TRBV7-9	TRBJ1-5	.
CASSQSPGRYTGELFF	TGCGCCAGCAGCCAATCCCCAGGCAGATACACCGGGGAGCTGTTTTTT	.	TRBV4-1	TRBJ2-2	.
CAWSVGTSGASYEQYF	TGTGCCTGGAGTGTGGGGACTAGCGGGGCCTCCTACGAGCAGTACTTC	.	TRBV30	TRBJ2-7	TRBD2
CAISESRVANSNQPQHF	TGTGCCATCAGTGAGTCCCGGGTCGCAAATAGCAATCAGCCCCAGCATTTT	.	TRBV10-3	TRBJ1-5	.
CASSLQGADGYTF	TGTGCCAGCAGCTTACAGGGGGCGGATGGCTACACCTTC	once	TRBV7-9	TRBJ1-2	TRBD1
CASRPGGGTGELFF	TGTGCCAGCCGTCCTGGGGGCGGCACCGGGGAGCTGTTTTTT	.	TRBV2	TRBJ2-2	.
CAWFISPGELFF	TGTGCCTGGTTTATTAGCCCCGGGGAGCTGTTTTTT	few	TRBV30	TRBJ2-2	.
CASSQRRGGLALRNEQFF	TGCGCCAGCAGCCAACGGCGGGGGGGCCTGGCTTTGCGCAATGAGCAGTTCTTC	.	TRBV4-3	TRBJ2-1	TRBD2
CASSHGQGSQPQHF	TGTGCCAGCAGCCACGGACAGGGGAGTCAGCCCCAGCATTTT	.	TRBV5-5	TRBJ1-5	TRBD1
CASSPLGQGADNEQFF	TGTGCCAGCAGCCCCCTCGGACAGGGGGCGGACAATGAGCAGTTCTTC	.	TRBV11-2	TRBJ2-1	TRBD1
CASSFDRGFGNTIYF	TGTGCCAGCAGCTTCGACAGGGGATTTGGAAACACCATATATTTT	.	TRBV7-2	TRBJ1-3	TRBD1
CASSPLRLAGAWITDTQYF	TGTGCCAGCAGTCCCCTACGACTAGCGGGAGCTTGGATCACAGATACGCAGTATTTT	.	TRBV27	TRBJ2-3	TRBD2
CASSMGQGYEQYF	TGTGCCAGCAGCATGGGACAGGGGTACGAGCAGTACTTC	.	TRBV7-9	TRBJ2-7	TRBD1
CASSRGQHSNQPQHF	TGTGCCAGCAGCAGGGGACAGCATAGCAATCAGCCCCAGCATTTT	.	TRBV9	TRBJ1-5	TRBD1
CASSLVRQTDTQYF	TGTGCCAGCAGCTTGGTTCGACAGACAGATACGCAGTATTTT	.	TRBV5-4	TRBJ2-3	.
CASSQNTGREKLFF	TGCGCCAGCAGCCAAAATACAGGGCGGGAAAAACTGTTTTTT	.	TRBV5-1	TRBJ1-4	.
CATSSVGSFEQYF	TGTGCCACCAGCAGTGTTGGTAGTTTCGAGCAGTACTTC	.	TRBV15	TRBJ2-7	.
CAWTGGTDTQYF	TGTGCCTGGACAGGGGGCACAGATACGCAGTATTTT	once	TRBV30	TRBJ2-3	.
CASSLGEAGQPQHF	TGCGCCAGCAGCTTGGGGGAGGCAGGACAGCCCCAGCATTTT	.	TRBV5-1	TRBJ1-5	.
CAISGGGGELFF	TGTGCCATCAGTGGGGGCGGCGGGGAGCTGTTTTTT	.	TRBV10-3	TRBJ2-2	.
CASSRDRDTEAFF	TGTGCCAGCAGCAGAGACAGAGACACTGAAGCTTTCTTT	.	TRBV5-8	TRBJ1-1	.
CASSGGAYNEQFF	TGTGCCAGCAGCGGGGGGGCCTACAATGAGCAGTTCTTC	.	TRBV9	TRBJ2-1	.
CASSLSGFEAFF	TGCGCCAGCAGCTTGTCCGGGTTTGAAGCTTTCTTT	few	TRBV5-1	TRBJ1-1	.
CASSLVLAGDTDTQYF	TGTGCCAGCAGCTTAGTCCTAGCGGGGGACACAGATACGCAGTATTTT	few	TRBV7-9	TRBJ2-3	TRBD2
CASRSGTGTHNEQFF	TGCGCCAGCAGATCTGGGACAGGGACCCACAATGAGCAGTTCTTC	.	TRBV5-1	TRBJ2-1	TRBD1
CASTPQRAKAFF	TGTGCCAGCACCCCTCAGCGGGCAAAAGCTTTCTTT	once	TRBV2	TRBJ1-1	.
CASSPGPNTGELFF	TGTGCCAGCTCACCGGGCCCGAACACCGGGGAGCTGTTTTTT	.	TRBV18	TRBJ2-2	.
CASTVGRTHEKLFF	TGTGCCAGTACCGTAGGGAGAACCCATGAAAAACTGTTTTTT	once	TRBV19	TRBJ1-4	.
CASSIGGRNNEQFF	TGTGCCAGCAGCATCGGGGGGAGAAACAATGAGCAGTTCTTC	.	TRBV6-1	TRBJ2-1	TRBD2
CASSQGGGAGGNQETQYF	TGCGCCAGCAGCCAAGGAGGGGGGGCTGGGGGCAACCAAGAGACCCAGTACTTC	.	TRBV4-3	TRBJ2-5	.
CASSPSGGAYEQYF	TGTGCCAGCTCACCTAGCGGGGGGGCCTACGAGCAGTACTTC	.	TRBV18	TRBJ2-7	TRBD2
CAWKVLAGSEQYF	TGTGCCTGGAAGGTGCTAGCGGGGTCCGAGCAGTACTTC	.	TRBV30	TRBJ2-7	TRBD2
CASSPVGGPGFGQFF	TGTGCCAGCTCACCAGTCGGGGGGCCCGGTTTTGGGCAGTTCTTC	.	TRBV18	TRBJ2-1	.
CASGSGAGQGANYGYTF	TGTGCCAGCGGTTCCGGGGCGGGACAGGGAGCTAACTATGGCTACACCTTC	.	TRBV11-2	TRBJ1-2	TRBD1
CASSQDGRTQYF	TGCGCCAGCAGCCAAGATGGGCGGACTCAGTACTTC	.	TRBV4-1	TRBJ2-7	.
CASSRKQDYSGANVLTF	TGTGCCAGCTCGCGGAAACAGGACTACTCTGGGGCCAACGTCCTGACTTTC	.	TRBV18	TRBJ2-6	.
CASSQDLNRNTIYF	TGCGCCAGCAGCCAAGATCTGAACAGGAACACCATATATTTT	once	TRBV4-1	TRBJ1-3	.
CASSLGAGGTYEQYF	TGTGCCAGCAGCTTGGGGGCAGGGGGAACCTACGAGCAGTACTTC	.	TRBV5-6	TRBJ2-7	TRBD1